A single T cell receptor (beta chain) is shown here with its context. V was clipped by 0 bases and J by 11 bases, with 13 bases between them. The CDR3 has 13 residues. From germline, CDR1 is LGHDT and CDR2 YNNKEL (reference sequence). The sample comes from a study of blood T cell repertoires in COVID-19. Background on the study: Samples representing acute and convalescent COVID-19 were sourced from the United States, Italy and Spain.

The method was immunoSEQ multiplex PCR; TCRdb's version includes in-frame clones alone and lacks a portion of them. The top ten hold around 13% of the sample, which has approximately 130,000 clones, roughly 86% seen once. The source is a human donor in a cohort sampled during active COVID-19. The sequenced sample was peripheral blood. The chain couples TRBV3-1 (or the pseudogene TRBV3-2) to TRBJ1-1; D not certain. CDR3 in DNA: TGTGCCAGCAGCCAAGATCGGCGGGTTAGGGCTTTCTTT. Translated, it gives CASSQDRRVRAFF.